These T cell receptor beta chains were read from a single sample in a study of blood T cell repertoires in COVID-19. Measured with immunoSEQ multiplex PCR; TCRdb has only the in-frame clones, and not every one. Altogether 200,000 to 250,000 clones are present, more than 80% being singletons, with the ten largest covering approximately 2.6%. Sequenced material: peripheral blood. All receptors come from a man aged 25-45 years with COVID-19, enrolled during active disease. The CDR3 runs from the conserved cysteine through the conserved F or W. D genes are given only for firm matches. Clone size is stated in some rows and not others, as once, few, many or a class when expanded.

d_gene	v_gene	j_gene	abundance	CDR3nt	CDR3aa
TRBD2	TRBV24-1	TRBJ2-1	-	TGTGCCACCAGTGATTCTACCGGGACTAGCCTTCAGAAGCAGTTCTTC	CATSDSTGTSLQKQFF
TRBD1	TRBV3-1/TRBV3-2	TRBJ1-6	-	TGTGCCAGCAGCCCGCCCGGACAGGGGAGCTCACCCCTCCACTTT	CASSPPGQGSSPLHF
TRBD1	TRBV6-2/TRBV6-3	TRBJ1-5	-	TGTGCCAGCAGTAAGTGGACAGGGGGGGATCAGCCCCAGCATTTT	CASSKWTGGDQPQHF
TRBD1	TRBV24-1	TRBJ2-7	-	TGTGCCACCAGTGATGGACAGGGGGAGAATTACGAGCAGTACTTC	CATSDGQGENYEQYF
-	TRBV6-2/TRBV6-3	TRBJ2-3	-	TGTGCCAGCAGTCAGTCCAGGGCGGAATCCACAGATACGCAGTATTTT	CASSQSRAESTDTQYF
TRBD2	TRBV19	TRBJ2-5	-	TGTGCCAGTAGTCTAATAGCGGGGGGGCAGGAGACCCAGTACTTC	CASSLIAGGQETQYF
TRBD2	TRBV4-2	TRBJ2-2	-	TGTGCCAGCAGCCAAGGACTAGCGGGCAATCCAACCGGGGAGCTGTTTTTT	CASSQGLAGNPTGELFF
-	TRBV6-6	TRBJ2-5	-	TGTGCCAGCAGCTCGATCCGGGAACAAGAGACCCAGTACTTC	CASSSIREQETQYF
-	TRBV28	TRBJ2-7	-	TGTGCCAGCAGTTTTTCTCCTTCTAGCTCCTACGAGCAGTACTTC	CASSFSPSSSYEQYF
TRBD2	TRBV9	TRBJ2-1	-	TGTGCCATCCCTAGCGGGGTTTCCTACAATGAGCAGTTCTTC	CAIPSGVSYNEQFF
-	TRBV3-1/TRBV3-2	TRBJ1-5	once	TGTGCCAGCAGCCAAGATCGCGGGGGGGCCAGCAATCAGCCCCAGCATTTT	CASSQDRGGASNQPQHF
TRBD2	TRBV2	TRBJ2-1	-	TGTGCCAGCAGGACTAGCGGGTACAATGAGCAGTTCTTC	CASRTSGYNEQFF
-	TRBV3-1/TRBV3-2	TRBJ2-7	-	TGTGCCAGCAGCCCGTCGTCCGAAGACAGACTCTACGAGCAGTACTTC	CASSPSSEDRLYEQYF
-	TRBV15	TRBJ2-1	-	TGTGCCACCAGCAGAAAAGACGGGAGCAATGAGCAGTTCTTC	CATSRKDGSNEQFF
-	TRBV21-1	TRBJ1-5	once	TGTGCCAGCAGCAAACCCCGTTCCTCCGGGACAGGGACTCTGTATAGCAATCAGCCCCAGCATTTT	CASSKPRSSGTGTLYSNQPQHF
-	TRBV2	TRBJ1-3	-	TGTGCCAGCAGGTCGACAGGATTTGGAAACACCATATATTTT	CASRSTGFGNTIYF
TRBD2	TRBV28	TRBJ2-7	once	TGTGCCAGCAGACCCAGGGAGACTAGCGGGACGAGCCGCTACGAGCAGTACTTC	CASRPRETSGTSRYEQYF
TRBD1	TRBV10-3	TRBJ2-7	-	TGTGCCATCAGCCCGGAAGACGCGACAGGGACCTTTTACGAGCAGTACTTC	CAISPEDATGTFYEQYF
TRBD1	TRBV9	TRBJ1-1	-	TGTGCCAGCAGCGTAGGAGGACAGGGTGTCGGCACTGAAGCTTTCTTT	CASSVGGQGVGTEAFF
TRBD1	TRBV19	TRBJ1-1	-	TGTGCCAGTACCAAGACAGGGCCTAGATTGAACACTGAAGCTTTCTTT	CASTKTGPRLNTEAFF
-	TRBV7-3	TRBJ2-2	-	TGTGCCAGCAGCTTAGGGCACAGGACCGGGGAGCTGTTTTTT	CASSLGHRTGELFF
-	TRBV24-1	TRBJ1-5	-	TGTGCCACCAGTGATTTTTCGGGGGATCAGCCCCAGCATTTT	CATSDFSGDQPQHF
TRBD1	TRBV18	TRBJ2-7	-	TGTGCCAGCTCACTGGGACAGGCCAGCTCCTACGAGCAGTACTTC	CASSLGQASSYEQYF
-	TRBV6-5	TRBJ2-7	-	TGTGCCAGCAGCCCCCGGGAGTACGAGCAGTACTTC	CASSPREYEQYF
-	TRBV2	TRBJ1-1	-	TGTGCCGGACGAGGAGGTGACACGACTGAAGCTTTCTTT	CAGRGGDTTEAFF
TRBD2	TRBV13	TRBJ2-3	-	TGTGCCAGCAGCTCTAGCGGGAGAAATACAGATACGCAGTATTTT	CASSSSGRNTDTQYF
-	TRBV7-2	TRBJ2-2	-	TGTGCCAGCAGCTTAAGCAGCGGGCAATTGAGCGGGGAGCTGTTTTTT	CASSLSSGQLSGELFF
-	TRBV3-1/TRBV3-2	TRBJ1-2	-	TGTGCCAGCAGCCATCACGGGGAGCGCTATGGCTACACCTTC	CASSHHGERYGYTF
-	TRBV4-2	TRBJ1-3	-	TGTGCCAGCAGCCAAGATTCACTTTTAAACACCATATATTTT	CASSQDSLLNTIYF
TRBD1	TRBV27	TRBJ2-1	-	TGTGCCAGCAGAAGACAGGGATCCAATGAGCAGTTCTTC	CASRRQGSNEQFF
TRBD2	TRBV7-2	TRBJ2-2	few	TGTGCCAGCAGGGTAGCGGGAGGGCCACGGGAGCTGTTTTTT	CASRVAGGPRELFF
TRBD2	TRBV5-1	TRBJ2-7	-	TGCGCCAGCAGTGAGGGGAAGGGGCGGGGGGGCCAGTACTTC	CASSEGKGRGGQYF
-	TRBV5-1	TRBJ2-7	once	TGCGCCAGCAGCCCGCGTCAGGGTTACGACGAGCAGTACTTC	CASSPRQGYDEQYF
TRBD1	TRBV28	TRBJ1-4	-	TGTGCCAGCAGCGGGACAGGGTTGCGGAAACTGTTTTTT	CASSGTGLRKLFF
TRBD1	TRBV7-9	TRBJ1-2	-	TGTGCCAGCAGCACGGGGACAGGGGGCGTCCCCCCCACCTTC	CASSTGTGGVPPTF
-	TRBV5-4	TRBJ2-7	-	TGTGCCAGCAGCTTAGGGACAACTCTGAACGAGCAGTACTTC	CASSLGTTLNEQYF
TRBD1	TRBV27	TRBJ2-7	-	TGTGCCAGCAGTTTGACAGGGTCCTACGAGCAGTACTTC	CASSLTGSYEQYF
-	TRBV28	TRBJ1-1	-	TGTGCCAGCTCGGGAGGACAGCTGGAAGCTTTCTTT	CASSGGQLEAFF
TRBD2	TRBV4-1	TRBJ2-1	-	TGCGCCAGCAGCCAGCCCGGGACTAGTCGTCCCTACAATGAGCAGTTCTTC	CASSQPGTSRPYNEQFF
-	TRBV2	TRBJ2-7	-	TGTGCCAGCAGTGAAGCGTCGGGGTGGGGAGGCGAGCAGTACTTC	CASSEASGWGGEQYF
TRBD2	TRBV30	TRBJ2-1	-	TGTGCCTGGAGTGCACTCGTGACTAGCGGGGCCACCAATGAGCAGTTCTTC	CAWSALVTSGATNEQFF
TRBD1	TRBV29-1	TRBJ1-2	-	TGCAGCGTCTCCCCGGGACAGGGGAACTATGGCTACACCTTC	CSVSPGQGNYGYTF